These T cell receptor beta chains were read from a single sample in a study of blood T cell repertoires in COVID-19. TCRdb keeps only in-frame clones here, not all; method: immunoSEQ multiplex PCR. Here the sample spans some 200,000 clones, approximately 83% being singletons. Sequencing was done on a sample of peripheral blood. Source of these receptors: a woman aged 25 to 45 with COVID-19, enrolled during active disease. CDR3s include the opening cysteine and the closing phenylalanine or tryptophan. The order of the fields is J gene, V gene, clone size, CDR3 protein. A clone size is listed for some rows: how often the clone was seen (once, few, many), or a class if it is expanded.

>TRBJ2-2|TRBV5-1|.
CASSPGQGNTGELFF
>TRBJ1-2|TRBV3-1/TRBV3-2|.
CASSQKGAGRNGYTF
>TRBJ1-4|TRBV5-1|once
CASSLIQSNEKLFF
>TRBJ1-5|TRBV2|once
CASSESRGNQPQHF
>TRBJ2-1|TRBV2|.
CASRLAGALNEQFF
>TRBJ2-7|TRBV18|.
CASSPQLGGGGYEQYF
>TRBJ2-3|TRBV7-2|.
CASSPQGDTQYF
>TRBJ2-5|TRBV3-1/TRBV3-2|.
CASSQRQGGGETQYF
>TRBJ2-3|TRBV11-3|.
CASSSAGESDTQYF
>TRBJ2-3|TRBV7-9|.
CASSFQTSGYTDTQYF
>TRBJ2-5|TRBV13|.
CASRVAGGRETQYF
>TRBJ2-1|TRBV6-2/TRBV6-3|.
CASSSNTERRFF
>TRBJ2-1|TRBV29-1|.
CSAALAGLYNEQFF
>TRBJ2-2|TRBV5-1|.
CASSLEVGAAGELFF
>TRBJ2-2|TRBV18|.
CASSPPRGPNTGELFF
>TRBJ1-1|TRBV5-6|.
CASSLVANTEAFF
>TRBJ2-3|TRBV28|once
CASSQPPGTSGTDTQYF
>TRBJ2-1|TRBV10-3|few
CAIARLGYNEQFF
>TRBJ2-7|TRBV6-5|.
CASSFRDRLSQQYF
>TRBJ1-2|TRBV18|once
CASSPQGARGYTF
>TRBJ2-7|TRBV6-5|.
CASSYSRRRMTYEQYF
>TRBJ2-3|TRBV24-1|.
CATRGSGDTQYF
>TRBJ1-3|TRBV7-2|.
CASSLAETGGNTIYF
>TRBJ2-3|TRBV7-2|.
CASSLAEYRVGLRDTQYF
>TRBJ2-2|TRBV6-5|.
CASSYYRVNTGELFF
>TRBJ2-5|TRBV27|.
CASSWTAQETQYF
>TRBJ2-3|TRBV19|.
CASSVTSGGFVTDTQYF
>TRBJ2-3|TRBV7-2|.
CASSRDSPSTDTQYF
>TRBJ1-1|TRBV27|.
CASSLILNTEAFF
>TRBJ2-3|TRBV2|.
CASSTRDTQYF
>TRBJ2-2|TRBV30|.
CAWSATGTGELFF
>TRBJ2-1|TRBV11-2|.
CASSSLWTSSNNEQFF
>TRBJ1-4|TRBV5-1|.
CASSLAGQGDEKLFF
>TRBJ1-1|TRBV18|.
CASSLVERMNTEAFF
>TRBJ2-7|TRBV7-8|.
CASSFWQTYEQYF
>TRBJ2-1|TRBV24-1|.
CATSDQGGSYNEQFF
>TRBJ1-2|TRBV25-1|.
CASSEDWATYGYTF
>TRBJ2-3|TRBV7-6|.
CASSLAIGGGSDTQYF
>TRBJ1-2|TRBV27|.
CASSLRENYGYTF
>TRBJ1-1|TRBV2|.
CASSDLGQKNTEAFF
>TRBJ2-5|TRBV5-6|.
CASSPPTGMGKETQYF
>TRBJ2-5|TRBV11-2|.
CASSSEGGQQETQYF
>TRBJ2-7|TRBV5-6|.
CASSTTRTGGLYEQYF
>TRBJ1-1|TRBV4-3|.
CASSQDFGGWTEAFF
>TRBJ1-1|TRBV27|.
CASSMGQLTEAFF
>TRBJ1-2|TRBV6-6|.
CASSSWTGSYYGYTF
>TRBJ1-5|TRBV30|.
CAWSVLSVNQPQHF
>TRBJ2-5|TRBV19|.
CAAGAAGGLETQYF
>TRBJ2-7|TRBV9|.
CASSLQGPDEQYF
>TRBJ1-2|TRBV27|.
CATGRGTAYGYTF